These 20 T cell receptor beta chains originate from one sample sequenced in a study of cytomegalovirus exposure and HLA in healthy donors. Profiled with immunoSEQ multiplex PCR; TCRdb holds only in-frame clones, not every one. The repertoire holds 150,000 to 200,000 clones, with approximately 80% as singletons. Sequencing input: PBMCs. These receptors all come from a man aged 18 to 30 in good health and CMV-seropositive.

The chain recombines TRBV11-2 with TRBJ2-7; 7 positions agree with TRBD2. Germline V gene sequence: CDR1 SGHAT, CDR2 FQNNGV. The CDR3 is 15 amino acids. V was clipped by 4 bases and J by 0 bases; unmatched bases: 6. CDR3 loop: CASSWGGGNSYEQYF. The CDR3 DNA is TGTGCCAGCAGCTGGGGGGGTGGCAACTCCTACGAGCAGTACTTC.

The rearrangement links TRBV28 to TRBJ1-5, with D unclear. Germline CDR1 MDHEN, CDR2 SYDVKM. Trimming took 8 bases from V and 7 from J, leaving 15 bases between them. This CDR3 region has 13 residues. For the CDR3, the DNA is TGTGCCAGCTTCGGTCCTGCCAACCAGCCCCAGCATTTT. It yields the protein CASFGPANQPQHF.

The rearrangement uses TRBV28 and TRBJ2-7; weak D call: TRBD1 (5 bases). Trimming removed 3 bases from V and 0 bases from J, with 12 bases in between. CDR1 is MDHEN, CDR2 SYDVKM, per germline. The CDR3 runs to 15 residues. The CDR3 loop reads CASSLAGLSSYEQYF. CDR3 bases: TGTGCCAGCAGTTTGGCAGGGCTGAGCTCCTACGAGCAGTACTTC.

The chain carries TRBV7-3 and TRBJ2-2; 8 nucleotides agree with TRBD2. Trimming took 5 bases from V and 4 from J; bases not matched to a gene: 12. The length of the CDR3 is 17 residues. From germline, CDR1 is SGHTA and CDR2 FQGTGA. This CDR3 reads CASSQQAAGVGTGELFF. The DNA of the CDR3 is TGTGCCAGCAGCCAGCAAGCAGCGGGAGTTGGCACCGGGGAGCTGTTTTTT.

This chain connects TRBV6-5 to TRBJ2-5; no definite D call. The CDR3 is 11 amino acids. From germline, CDR1 is MNHEY and CDR2 SVGAGI. The V end lost 8 bases, the J end lost 5 bases, and 9 bases lay between the germline ends. CDR3 DNA: TGTGCCAGCCGAGCTTTGGAGACCCAGTACTTC. Its protein is CASRALETQYF.

This chain connects TRBV19 to TRBJ1-5, with 7 bases fitting TRBD1. V trimming: 6 bases; J trimming: 9 bases; junction bases outside the gene matches: 11. Per germline, CDR1 LNHDA and CDR2 SQIVND (reference sequence). The CDR3 sequence is 14 residues long. In DNA form, the CDR3 reads TGTGCCAGTAGCTCGACAGGGACCTACGCGCCCCAGCATTTT. Its translation: CASSSTGTYAPQHF.

The V call is TRBV5-1, the J call TRBJ2-5; perhaps TRBD1 as D (6 bases). Germline values: CDR1 SGHRS, CDR2 YFSETQ. This CDR3 is 13 amino acids long. Trimming removed 3 bases from V and 5 bases from J, with 11 bases in between. CDR3 amino acids: CASSSTGPETQYF. CDR3 bases: TGCGCCAGCAGCTCCACAGGGCCCGAGACCCAGTACTTC.

The genes are TRBV27 and TRBJ2-3; no definite D call. The CDR3 length is 12 residues. Trimming left V 6 bases short and J 2 bases short, with 6 bases between. Germline values: CDR1 MNHEY, CDR2 SMNVEV (reference sequence). The CDR3 spells CASRENTDTQYF. CDR3 bases: TGTGCCAGCAGGGAGAACACAGATACGCAGTATTTT.

This clone was seen once. The J gene is TRBJ1-5, the V gene TRBV27; TRBD1 agrees at 8 bases. The V gene end was trimmed by 3 bases and the J gene end by 4 bases; junction bases not matched to a gene: 5. Germline V gene sequence: CDR1 MNHEY, CDR2 SMNVEV (reference sequence). The CDR3 contains 15 residues. In DNA form, the CDR3 reads TGTGCCAGCAGTTTTCCAGGGGGCGCGAATCAGCCCCAGCATTTT. As protein: CASSFPGGANQPQHF.

This chain connects TRBV5-1 to TRBJ2-7, with D possibly matching TRBD2 (6 bases). The CDR3 totals 16 residues. V was pared by 4 bases and J by 3 bases, with 20 bases between. Germline-derived CDR1 and CDR2 are SGHRS and YFSETQ. The DNA for the CDR3 is TGCGCCAGCAGCCCCATTTCTGAGGGAGGAGGCTACGAGCAGTACTTC. It specifies CASSPISEGGGYEQYF.

This chain joins TRBV7-9 and TRBJ2-1, with a tentative D call TRBD2 (6 bases). V shed 5 bases and J shed 7 bases, with 30 bases lying between them. The length of the CDR3 is 19 residues. Germline V gene data show CDR1 as SEHNR and CDR2 as FQNEAQ (reference sequence). In DNA form, the CDR3 reads TGTGCCAGCAGCCCCCGCGGGGTGAAAAGGCTGCTAATTGGAAATGAGCAGTTCTTC. This codes for CASSPRGVKRLLIGNEQFF.

The CDR3 spells CASSPSVSTDTQYF. CDR3 nucleotide sequence: TGCGCCAGCAGCCCCTCCGTCAGCACAGATACGCAGTATTTT. J is TRBJ2-3 and V is TRBV4-1; D not certain. From germline, CDR1 is MGHRA and CDR2 YSYEKL. The CDR3 is 14 amino acids. The germline V and J ends were trimmed by 4 bases and 0 bases, with 8 bases remaining between them.

The J gene is TRBJ2-1, the V gene TRBV27; TRBD1 aligns across 8 bases. The CDR3 runs to 12 residues. V lost 6 bases, J lost 7 bases, and 2 bases stayed unmatched. Looked up from germline, CDR1 is MNHEY and CDR2 is SMNVEV (reference sequence). The CDR3 here is CASRTGVNEQFF. CDR3 coding DNA: TGTGCCAGCAGGACAGGGGTTAATGAGCAGTTCTTC.

Of note for this clone: This sample includes further DNA sequences coding for the same CDR3. This chain uses TRBV9 with TRBJ2-7, with TRBD1 as a possible D gene (6 bases). Germline-derived CDR1 and CDR2 are SGDLS and YYNGEE. Deletions cut 3 bases from V and 2 bases from J, with 9 bases between. The CDR3 loop spans 13 amino acids. The CDR3 spells CASSGQGTYEQYF. CDR3 sequence (DNA): TGTGCCAGCAGCGGTCAGGGGACCTACGAGCAGTACTTC.

The V call is TRBV9, the J call TRBJ2-3, with D possibly being TRBD1 (5 bases). Germline V gives CDR1 SGDLS, CDR2 YYNGEE. V dropped 2 bases and J dropped 3 bases, with 10 bases sitting between them. The CDR3 has 14 residues. The CDR3 nucleotides read TGTGCCAGCAGCGTCCAGGGTAATACAGATACGCAGTATTTT. Translated: CASSVQGNTDTQYF.

V and J are TRBV7-2 and TRBJ2-1; 7 nucleotides align to TRBD2. V shed 4 bases, J shed 3 bases, and the junction held 9 bases outside the gene matches. Germline CDR1 SGHTA, CDR2 FQGNSA. CDR3 length: 16 residues. The CDR3 region is CASSSLLASVYNEQFF. The CDR3 nucleotides are TGTGCCAGCAGCTCCCTACTAGCGAGCGTCTACAATGAGCAGTTCTTC. Using reference TRBV7-2 and TRBJ2-1 for the parts outside the CDR3, the full variable domain is GAGVSQSPSNKVTEKGKDVELRCDPISGHTALYWYRQSLGQGLEFLIYFQGNSAPDKSGLPSDRFSAERTGGSVSTLTIQRTQQEDSAVYLCASSSLLASVYNEQFFGPGTRLTVL.

The chain couples TRBV4-2 to TRBJ2-5, with 8 bases identical to TRBD2. This CDR3 comprises 16 residues. Looked up from germline, CDR1 is LGHNA and CDR2 is YNFKEQ. V lost 0 bases to trimming and J lost 6 bases; unmatched junction nucleotides: 9. The CDR3 sequence: CASSQEQAGEGKTQYF. For the CDR3, the DNA is TGTGCCAGCAGCCAAGAACAAGCGGGAGAAGGAAAGACCCAGTACTTC.

DNA of the CDR3: TGTGCCAGCTCACCACGGGGACTTCTCAATGAGCAGTTCTTC. Translation gives CASSPRGLLNEQFF. The rearrangement uses TRBV18 and TRBJ2-1; possible D gene TRBD2, 6 bases. Germline V gene sequence: CDR1 KGHSH, CDR2 LQKENI. The CDR3 consists of 14 residues. The V end lost 1 base, the J end lost 6 bases, and 10 bases lay between the germline ends. Drawing the rest from reference TRBV18 and TRBJ2-1, the complete variable domain is NAGVMQNPRHLVRRRGQEARLRCSPMKGHSHVYWYRQLPEEGLKFMVYLQKENIIDESGMPKERFSAEFPKEGPSILRIQQVVRGDSAAYFCASSPRGLLNEQFFGPGTRLTVL.

With regard to this clone: The sample contains more than one DNA sequence encoding this CDR3. The chain uses TRBV9 and TRBJ2-7; 9 nucleotides line up with TRBD2. Germline V gene sequence: CDR1 SGDLS, CDR2 YYNGEE. This CDR3 spans 14 amino acids. V lost 2 bases, J lost 4 bases, and 4 bases stayed unmatched. The chain's CDR3 is CASSVGSGGYEQYF. CDR3 in DNA: TGTGCCAGCAGCGTGGGTAGCGGGGGATACGAGCAGTACTTC.

This clone was picked up a small number of times. The genes are TRBV4-2 and TRBJ2-5; TRBD2 aligns across 8 bases. V was clipped by 1 base and J by 3 bases; unmatched bases: 4. Germline values: CDR1 LGHNA, CDR2 YNFKEQ. This CDR3 comprises 15 residues. CDR3 bases: TGTGCCAGCAGCCAAGCCCGGGGGGGGGAAGAGACCCAGTACTTC. This translates into CASSQARGGEETQYF.